A selection of T cell receptor beta chains follows, all from one sample in a study of cytomegalovirus exposure and HLA in healthy donors. The repertoire was sequenced with immunoSEQ multiplex PCR; TCRdb's copy has only in-frame clones and lacks some. The sample holds 98,000 or so clones, roughly 76% seen once. The sample comprised PBMCs. The receptors here all came from a human donor in good health. Both conserved end residues are part of each CDR3. A D gene is named only where the DNA matches it firmly. Clone sizes are given selectively: once, few, many, or a class where the clone is expanded.

J gene,D gene,clone size,V gene,CDR3 protein,CDR3 DNA
TRBJ1-5,TRBD1,-,TRBV6-6,CASSPGGGNQPQHF,TGTGCCAGCAGCCCAGGGGGTGGCAATCAGCCCCAGCATTTT
TRBJ2-7,-,-,TRBV10-2,CASLLAGGTYEQYF,TGCGCCAGTTTACTGGCGGGCGGTACCTACGAGCAGTACTTC
TRBJ2-7,TRBD2,-,TRBV15,CATSRDMAGGAEQYF,TGTGCCACCAGCAGAGATATGGCGGGAGGTGCCGAGCAGTACTTC
TRBJ2-7,TRBD1,few,TRBV10-3,CAIRFGTGFYEQYF,TGTGCCATCAGGTTCGGGACAGGGTTCTACGAGCAGTACTTC
TRBJ1-2,-,once,TRBV11-3,CASRARAGKYGYTF,TGTGCCAGCAGGGCTAGGGCAGGGAAGTATGGCTACACCTTC
TRBJ1-1,TRBD1,few,TRBV25-1,CASSETRRGMVTEAFF,TGTGCCAGCAGTGAGACACGCAGGGGGATGGTGACTGAAGCTTTCTTT
TRBJ2-3,-,-,TRBV9,CASSVVSGTDTQYF,TGTGCCAGCAGCGTAGTATCGGGTACAGATACGCAGTATTTT
TRBJ2-7,-,-,TRBV4-3,CASSQMQAWEQYF,TGCGCCAGCAGCCAGATGCAGGCGTGGGAGCAGTACTTC
TRBJ2-5,TRBD2,-,TRBV18,CASSSGGDTQETQYF,TGTGCCAGCTCAAGCGGGGGGGATACCCAAGAGACCCAGTACTTC
TRBJ1-6,TRBD1,-,TRBV4-1,CASSLQPTGYNSPLHF,TGCGCCAGCAGCCTCCAACCGACAGGGTACAATTCACCCCTCCACTTT
TRBJ2-5,TRBD1,once,TRBV6-1,CASRGTGGTQETQYF,TGTGCCAGCAGGGGGACAGGAGGCACCCAAGAGACCCAGTACTTC
TRBJ1-2,-,few,TRBV6-1,CASSEGGHGYTF,TGTGCCAGCAGTGAAGGGGGGCATGGCTACACCTTC
TRBJ1-1,-,few,TRBV6-1,CASSGRVRNTEAFF,TGTGCCAGCAGTGGGAGGGTTAGGAACACTGAAGCTTTCTTT
TRBJ2-7,-,-,TRBV6-5,CASNLTRGYEQYF,TGTGCCAGCAACTTAACTAGGGGGTACGAGCAGTACTTC
TRBJ1-5,-,-,TRBV19,CASSTTGTGQPQHF,TGTGCCAGTAGTACGACAGGTACGGGTCAGCCCCAGCATTTT
TRBJ2-7,-,-,TRBV10-1,CASSSSGSSYEQYF,TGCGCCAGCAGTTCCTCGGGGAGCTCCTACGAGCAGTACTTC
TRBJ2-3,-,-,TRBV21-1,CASSKGGGGDTDTQYF,TGTGCCAGCAGCAAAGGGGGCGGGGGGGACACAGATACGCAGTATTTT
TRBJ2-5,TRBD2,-,TRBV5-1,CASSSLTSGVVQETQYF,TGCGCCAGCAGCTCCTTGACTAGCGGGGTCGTTCAAGAGACCCAGTACTTC
TRBJ1-4,TRBD1,-,TRBV19,CASRNRGTEKLFF,TGTGCCAGTAGAAACAGGGGGACTGAAAAACTGTTTTTT
TRBJ2-7,-,-,TRBV5-1,CASSPEGNYEQYF,TGCGCCAGCAGCCCTGAGGGCAACTACGAGCAGTACTTC
TRBJ2-3,-,-,TRBV10-3,CAISGLSGATDTQYF,TGTGCCATCAGTGGTCTTAGCGGCGCCACAGATACGCAGTATTTT
TRBJ2-2,-,once,TRBV14,CASSLMAGSTGELFF,TGTGCCAGCAGCCTAATGGCGGGAAGCACCGGGGAGCTGTTTTTT
TRBJ2-7,-,-,TRBV27,CASSLSWTPTYEQYF,TGTGCCAGCAGTTTATCGTGGACACCTACCTACGAGCAGTACTTC
TRBJ1-4,-,-,TRBV6-1,CASTPTWGRNEKLFF,TGTGCCAGCACCCCGACCTGGGGCCGTAATGAAAAACTGTTTTTT
TRBJ1-3,-,-,TRBV6-6,CASNVFSAGNTIYF,TGTGCCAGCAACGTGTTCTCGGCTGGAAACACCATATATTTT
TRBJ1-3,-,-,TRBV4-2,CASSQDHRSLVTIYF,TGTGCCAGCAGCCAAGATCATAGGAGCCTAGTCACCATATATTTT
TRBJ2-1,-,-,TRBV6-5,CASRSTGKDEQFF,TGTGCCAGCAGATCCACAGGGAAAGATGAGCAGTTCTTC
TRBJ2-7,-,few,TRBV30,CAWSVYSGYEQYF,TGTGCCTGGAGTGTTTATAGCGGCTACGAGCAGTACTTC
TRBJ1-1,-,-,TRBV6-5,CASSQTQQGKLFF,TGTGCCAGCAGTCAGACTCAACAGGGCAAGCTTTTCTTT
TRBJ2-7,-,-,TRBV7-8,CASSFLMAGPAEQYF,TGTGCCAGCAGCTTTCTCATGGCGGGGCCGGCCGAGCAGTACTTC
TRBJ2-1,TRBD2,-,TRBV2,CASNLADGEQFF,TGTGCCAGCAACCTAGCGGACGGTGAGCAGTTCTTC
TRBJ2-7,-,-,TRBV10-3,CAISESGRTPYEQYF,TGTGCCATCAGTGAGTCAGGGCGGACACCCTACGAGCAGTACTTC
TRBJ2-1,-,-,TRBV7-2,CASSFAGGSYNEQFF,TGTGCCAGCAGCTTTGCAGGAGGGTCCTACAATGAGCAGTTCTTC
TRBJ2-5,TRBD2,few,TRBV2,CASRRLAGGGRETQYF,TGTGCCAGCAGAAGACTAGCGGGGGGAGGGCGAGAGACCCAGTACTTC
TRBJ1-4,TRBD1,few,TRBV6-1,CASSGGQEGEKLFF,TGTGCCAGCAGTGGGGGACAGGAGGGCGAAAAACTGTTTTTT
TRBJ2-7,-,-,TRBV10-3,CAISGQETYEQYF,TGTGCCATCAGTGGACAGGAAACCTACGAGCAGTACTTC
TRBJ2-1,TRBD2,-,TRBV7-9,CASGGLAGGFHYNEQFF,TGTGCCAGCGGAGGGCTGGCGGGGGGGTTCCATTACAATGAGCAGTTCTTC
TRBJ2-1,TRBD2,-,TRBV4-3,CASSQGLAGAVEQFF,TGCGCCAGCAGCCAAGGACTAGCGGGAGCGGTTGAGCAGTTCTTC
TRBJ1-2,-,few,TRBV5-6,CASSHYRDYGYTF,TGTGCCAGCAGCCATTACAGAGACTATGGCTACACCTTC
TRBJ2-1,-,-,TRBV9,CASSPSALSSYSEQFF,TGTGCCAGCAGCCCTAGCGCACTTAGCTCCTACAGTGAGCAGTTCTTC
TRBJ2-1,-,-,TRBV21-1,CASSKVITGGNEQFF,TGTGCCAGCAGCAAAGTTATTACAGGGGGAAATGAGCAGTTCTTC